Sequencing of this TCR beta chain was carried out in a study of spatial heterogeneity in lung cancer. Study-wide background: Alpha-chain sequences were consistently detected less often than beta-chain sequences. In the raw reads, each unique TCR and UMI combination was present more than ten times on average.

TCR cDNA molecules each had a unique molecular identifier. In TCRdb, the 5' RACE reads were re-called with MiXCR into one record per CDR3 protein. The sample has approximately 13,000 distinct CDR3 sequences, 5% to 5.5% seen once. Documented time point: sample taken at primary tumor resection. Without sorting, whole RNA was sequenced from tumor, nontumor lung or frozen PBMC. The donors, roughly 70 patients with untreated early-stage non-small cell lung cancer, provided the samples. The CDR3 totals 14 residues. Trimming took off 2 bases at V and 4 bases at J, with 10 bases between the two ends. Germline CDR1 reads MNHEY; CDR2 reads SVGAGI. Many counts were recorded for this clonotype. Within a library made for alpha chains, this beta chain is off target, and its count is uninformative.

The sequencing here drew on lung tumor tissue, taken at surgery. This sequence joins TRBV6-5 and TRBJ2-3; the D call may be TRBD1 or TRBD2 (5 bases each). The origin of this receptor is a human donor with early-stage non-small cell lung cancer. CDR3: CASSYRDGADTQYF. The CDR3 DNA reads TGTGCCAGCAGTTACAGGGACGGAGCAGATACGCAGTATTTT.